Detailed here is one T cell receptor beta chain. This sample stems from a study of blood T cell repertoires in COVID-19. Background on the study: Acute-phase and convalescent COVID-19 samples originated in the United States, Italy and Spain. The analysed material was cDNA or gDNA that came from T cells, B-cell-depleted T cells, or PBMCs.

Authors' processing steps: Estimated nucleated cell counts came from reference gene primer amplification. Profiling relied on immunoSEQ multiplex PCR, and the TCRdb table lists in-frame clones only, not all of them. That table furnishes V, J and clone size, whereas the DNA furnished D and trimming. The sample holds roughly 67,000 clones, roughly 83% seen once. Deletions cut 1 base from V and 3 bases from J, with 14 bases between. The CDR3 is 15 residues long. In germline, CDR1 is SGHRS, CDR2 YFSETQ. This chain links TRBV5-1 with TRBJ2-7; D might be TRBD2 (6 bases). The sequence derives from a man in his forties or fifties with active COVID-19. Sequencing was done on a sample of peripheral blood. For the CDR3, the DNA is TGCGCCAGCAGCTTGCGAACTCCGGGACTCTACGAGCAGTACTTC. Protein sequence: CASSLRTPGLYEQYF.